These T cell receptor beta chains were read from a single sample in a study of Graves' ophthalmopathy and Graves' hyperthyroidism. In TCRdb, the multiplex PCR reads were re-called with MiXCR into one record per CDR3 protein. The sample has roughly 420,000 distinct CDR3 sequences; more than 20% are singletons. The sequenced material came from peripheral blood. Source of these receptors: a woman aged 18 to 35 with stable Graves' hyperthyroidism. The CDR3 runs from the conserved cysteine through the conserved F or W. D genes are given only for firm matches. Expanded clones get a size class; other rows say once, few or many, or leave the size out.

J gene	clone size	V gene	D gene	CDR3 DNA	CDR3 protein
TRBJ2-5	many	TRBV24-1	NA	TGTGCCACCAGTGATTTCTCCAGCCCGCAAGAGACCCAGTACTTC	CATSDFSSPQETQYF
TRBJ2-2	many	TRBV9	TRBD2	TGTGCCAGCAGCGTCGGGGGGTTTTCCGGGGAGCTGTTTTTT	CASSVGGFSGELFF
TRBJ1-2	many	TRBV7-2	NA	TGTGCCAGCAGCTTAGCGTACGGGAGGTATGGCTACACCTTC	CASSLAYGRYGYTF
TRBJ1-1	many	TRBV12-3/TRBV12-4	NA	TGTGCCAGCAGTGAGTGGATGAACACTGAAGCTTTCTTT	CASSEWMNTEAFF
TRBJ1-1	many	TRBV7-2	NA	TGTGCCAGCAGCCTCACGATCCGGACTGAAGCTTTCTTT	CASSLTIRTEAFF
TRBJ1-5	many	TRBV12-3/TRBV12-4	TRBD1	TGTGCCAGCAGCCCCCCGGGACAGGGCAATCAGCCCCAGCATTTT	CASSPPGQGNQPQHF
TRBJ2-7	many	TRBV7-3	TRBD2	TGTGCCAGCAGCTTAAGAGCAGGTTTCTCCGGGACTAGCGCCTACGAGCAGTACTTC	CASSLRAGFSGTSAYEQYF
TRBJ2-7	many	TRBV7-2	NA	TGTGCCAGCAGCTTAGGACGGAACTCCTACGAGCAGTACTTC	CASSLGRNSYEQYF
TRBJ2-7	many	TRBV20-1	NA	TGCAGTGCTAGCGAGGGAGCGGTCGAGCAGTACTTC	CSASEGAVEQYF
TRBJ1-6	many	TRBV30	NA	TGTGCCCTCCAGGTTACGGCTAATTCACCCCTCCACTTT	CALQVTANSPLHF
TRBJ2-5	many	TRBV12-3/TRBV12-4	TRBD1	TGTGCCAGCAGTTCGACAGGGCGCAATCTCGGGACCCAGTACTTC	CASSSTGRNLGTQYF
TRBJ2-5	NA	TRBV24-1	NA	TGTGCCACCAGTGACTCAGGGAGTCGGTACCAAGAGACCAAGTACTTC	CATSDSGSRYQETKYF
TRBJ1-1	many	TRBV20-1	NA	TGCAGTGCTAGAGATGTAGGAGCCTTGAACACTGAAGCTTTCTTT	CSARDVGALNTEAFF
TRBJ1-5	NA	TRBV19	NA	TGTGGGGGCGGGCAGGGTGGCAATCAGCCCCAGCATTTT	CGGGQGGNQPQHF
TRBJ2-5	many	TRBV11-2	TRBD2	TGTGCCAGCAGCCCAGGGAGGGTTGGGCAAGAGACCCAGTACTTC	CASSPGRVGQETQYF
TRBJ2-7	many	TRBV11-2	TRBD1	TGTGCCAGCAGCTCCCCCCTGGACAGGGGCGAGCAGTACTTC	CASSSPLDRGEQYF
TRBJ2-5	many	TRBV24-1	TRBD1	TGTGCCACCAGTGGGCCCGGGACAGCACAAGAGACCCAGTACTTC	CATSGPGTAQETQYF
TRBJ2-7	NA	TRBV20-1	TRBD2	TGCAGTGCTTTAGCGGGCACCTACGAGCAGTACTTC	CSALAGTYEQYF
TRBJ2-7	NA	TRBV29-1	TRBD1	TGCAGCGTCTCGGGACAGGGAGCATACGAGCAGTACTTC	CSVSGQGAYEQYF
TRBJ2-5	many	TRBV28	TRBD2	TGTGCCAGCAGTCCCCTAGCGGGAGGGTGGGAGACCCAGTACTTC	CASSPLAGGWETQYF
TRBJ1-5	NA	TRBV12-3/TRBV12-4	TRBD1	TGTGCCAGCAGCAACGAGGGAAGGGGGCGCCGGCAGCCCCAGCATTTT	CASSNEGRGRRQPQHF
TRBJ2-2	many	TRBV11-2	NA	TGTGCCAGCAGCTTAAGAGTGCAGGGTAACACCGGGGAGCTGTTTTTT	CASSLRVQGNTGELFF
TRBJ2-7	NA	TRBV20-1	TRBD2	TGCAGTGCTTCGGGACTAGCCTACGAGCAGTACTTC	CSASGLAYEQYF
TRBJ2-6	many	TRBV19	NA	TGTGCCAGTACCACACAATCTGGGGCCAACGTCCTGACTTTC	CASTTQSGANVLTF
TRBJ2-3	many	TRBV29-1	NA	TGCAGCGTGGCGGGCCGGAGCACAGATACGCAGTATTTT	CSVAGRSTDTQYF
TRBJ2-5	many	TRBV6-4	NA	TGTGCCAGCAGTCTATTTGGGACCACAGGGACCCAGTACTTC	CASSLFGTTGTQYF